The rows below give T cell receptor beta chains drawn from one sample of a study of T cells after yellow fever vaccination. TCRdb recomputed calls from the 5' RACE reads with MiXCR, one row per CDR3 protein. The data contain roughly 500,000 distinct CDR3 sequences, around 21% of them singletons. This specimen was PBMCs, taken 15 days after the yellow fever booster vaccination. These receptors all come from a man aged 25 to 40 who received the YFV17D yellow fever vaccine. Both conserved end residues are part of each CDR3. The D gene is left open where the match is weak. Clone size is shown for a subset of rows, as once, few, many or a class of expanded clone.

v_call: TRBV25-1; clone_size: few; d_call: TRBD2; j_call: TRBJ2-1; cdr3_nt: TGTGCCAGCAGTTCCACTAGCGACCTGGGGAATGAGCAGTTCTTC; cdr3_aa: CASSSTSDLGNEQFF
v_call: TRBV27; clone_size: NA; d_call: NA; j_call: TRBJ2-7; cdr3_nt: TGTGCCAGCTCATCGGGGAAGGGCTACGAGCAGTACTTC; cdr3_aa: CASSSGKGYEQYF
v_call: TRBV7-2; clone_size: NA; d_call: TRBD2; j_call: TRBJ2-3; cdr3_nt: TGTGCCAGCACCCTCGGACTAGCGGGAGAATCAGATACGCAGTATTTT; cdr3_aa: CASTLGLAGESDTQYF
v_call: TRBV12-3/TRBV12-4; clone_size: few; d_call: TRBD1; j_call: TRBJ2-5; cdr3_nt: TGTGCCAGCAGGGACCGGGACAGACAAGAGACCCAGTACTTC; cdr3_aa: CASRDRDRQETQYF
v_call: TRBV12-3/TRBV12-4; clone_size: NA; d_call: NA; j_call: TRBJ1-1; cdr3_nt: TGTGCCAGCAGTTTTGTCAGGTTGAACACTGAAGCTTTCTTT; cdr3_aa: CASSFVRLNTEAFF
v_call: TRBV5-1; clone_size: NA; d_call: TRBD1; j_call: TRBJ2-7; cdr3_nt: TGCGCCAGCAGCTTTGGGACAGTCAGCTCCTACGAGCAGTACTTC; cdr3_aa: CASSFGTVSSYEQYF
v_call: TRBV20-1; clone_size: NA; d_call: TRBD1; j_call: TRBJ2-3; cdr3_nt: TGCAGTGCTAGTGAACAGGGGGCACTCACAGATACGCAGTATTTT; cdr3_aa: CSASEQGALTDTQYF
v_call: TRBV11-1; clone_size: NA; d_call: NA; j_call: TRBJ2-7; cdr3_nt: TGTGCCAGCAGCGCCTCAGCGGGTAGCTCCTACGAGCAGTACTTC; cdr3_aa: CASSASAGSSYEQYF
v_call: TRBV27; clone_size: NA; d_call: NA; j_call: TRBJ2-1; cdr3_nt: TGTGCCAGCAGTTCCATTCGAATCCAAACCTTAGGTGAGCAGTTCTTC; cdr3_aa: CASSSIRIQTLGEQFF
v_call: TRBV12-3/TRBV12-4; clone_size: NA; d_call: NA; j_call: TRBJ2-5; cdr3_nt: TGTGCCAGCAGTTTTGACCGTCGACAGTACTTC; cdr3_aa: CASSFDRRQYF
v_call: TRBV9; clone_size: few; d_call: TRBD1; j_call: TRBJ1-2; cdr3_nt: TGTGCCAGCAGCGGCGATACAGGGGGAGCTCAATGGAGCTACACCTTC; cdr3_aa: CASSGDTGGAQWSYTF
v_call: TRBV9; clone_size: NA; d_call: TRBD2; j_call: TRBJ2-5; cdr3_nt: TGTGCCAGCAGCGTTGGGACTAGACATGAAGAGACCCAGTACTTC; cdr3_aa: CASSVGTRHEETQYF
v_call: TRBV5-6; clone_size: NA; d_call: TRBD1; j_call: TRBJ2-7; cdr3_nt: TGTGCCAGCAGCCGCGGACAGGGACGCGAGCAGTACTTC; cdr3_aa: CASSRGQGREQYF